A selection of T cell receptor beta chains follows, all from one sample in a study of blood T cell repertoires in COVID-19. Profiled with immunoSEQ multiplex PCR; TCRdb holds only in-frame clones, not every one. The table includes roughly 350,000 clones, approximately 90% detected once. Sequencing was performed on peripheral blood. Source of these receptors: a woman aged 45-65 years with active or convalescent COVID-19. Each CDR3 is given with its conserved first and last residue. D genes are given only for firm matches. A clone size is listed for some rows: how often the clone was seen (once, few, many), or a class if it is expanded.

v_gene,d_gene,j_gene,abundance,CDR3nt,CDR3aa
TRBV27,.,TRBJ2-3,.,TGTGCCAGCAGTTTCAGGGATACGCAGTATTTT,CASSFRDTQYF
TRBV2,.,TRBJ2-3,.,TGTGCCAGCAAGATGCGAAGTACTCTTACAGATACGCAGTATTTT,CASKMRSTLTDTQYF
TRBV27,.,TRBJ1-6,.,TGTGCCAGCAGGTTCCAGGGGATCGGTTCACCCCTCCACTTT,CASRFQGIGSPLHF
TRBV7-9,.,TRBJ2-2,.,TGTGCCAGCAGCTTAGGAGGTGGTACCGGGGAGCTGTTTTTT,CASSLGGGTGELFF
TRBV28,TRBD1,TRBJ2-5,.,TGTGCCAGCACCGCGGACAGGGGGAACCAAGAGACCCAGTACTTC,CASTADRGNQETQYF
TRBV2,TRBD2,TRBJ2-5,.,TGTGCCAGCATTGGGACTAGCGGAGACCAAGAGACCCAGTACTTC,CASIGTSGDQETQYF
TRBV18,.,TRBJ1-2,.,TGTGCCAGCTCACCTTCTTCCCCTCGGGGTCGAGATGGCTACACCTTC,CASSPSSPRGRDGYTF
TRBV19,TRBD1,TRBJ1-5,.,TGTGCCAGTAGTATAGTGACAGGGGGCGCGGGTCAGCCCCAGCATTTT,CASSIVTGGAGQPQHF
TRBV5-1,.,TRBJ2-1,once,TGCGCCAGCAGGATTAACAGGGAAGGAAATGAGCAGTTCTTC,CASRINREGNEQFF
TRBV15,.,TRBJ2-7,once,TGTGCCACCAGCAGAGATAGGGCAGGCACAGGAGACTACGAGCAGTACTTC,CATSRDRAGTGDYEQYF
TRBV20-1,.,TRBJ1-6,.,TGCAGTGCTAGTAGCGAGGGGGAGAAGGGATCACCCCTCCACTTT,CSASSEGEKGSPLHF
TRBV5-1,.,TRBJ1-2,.,TGCGCCAGCAGCTTGGAGGCAGGCGATTTCGGCTATGGCTACACCTTC,CASSLEAGDFGYGYTF
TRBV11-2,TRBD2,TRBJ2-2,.,TGTGCCAGCAGCCCGAGATCTAGCGGAACAAACACCGGGGAGCTGTTTTTT,CASSPRSSGTNTGELFF
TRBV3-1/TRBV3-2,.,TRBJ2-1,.,TGTGCCAGCAGCCAAGACGGACTCGGGACAAACAATGAGCAGTTCTTC,CASSQDGLGTNNEQFF
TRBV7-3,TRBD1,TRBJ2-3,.,TGTGCCAGCAGCTTGACAGGGGGAAAAGATACGCAGTATTTT,CASSLTGGKDTQYF
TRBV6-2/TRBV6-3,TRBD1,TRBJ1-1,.,TGTGCCAGCAGTTACCGCCAGGGGGCTGAAGCTTTCTTT,CASSYRQGAEAFF
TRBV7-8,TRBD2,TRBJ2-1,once,TGTGCCAGCAGTTCCGGTCTAGCGGGGGGATGGGAAAGGGGCAATGAGCAGTTCTTC,CASSSGLAGGWERGNEQFF
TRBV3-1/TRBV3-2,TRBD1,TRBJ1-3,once,TGTGCCAGCAGCCGCTATACAGGGGACAGCTCTGGAAACACCATATATTTT,CASSRYTGDSSGNTIYF
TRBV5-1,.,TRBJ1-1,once,TGCGCCAGCAGCTTGGCTGGGGCGGCGAACACTGAAGCTTTCTTT,CASSLAGAANTEAFF
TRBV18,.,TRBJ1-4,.,TGTGCCAGCTCATCCAACTCGGGGGGAGATGAAAAACTGTTTTTT,CASSSNSGGDEKLFF
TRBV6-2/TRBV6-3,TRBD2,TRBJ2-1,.,TGTGCCAGCAGTCCGACTAGCGGGGCTGATGGGCACTACAATGAGCAGTTCTTC,CASSPTSGADGHYNEQFF
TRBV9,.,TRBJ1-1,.,TGTGCCAGCAGCGCGGACATGTACACTGAAGCTTTCTTT,CASSADMYTEAFF
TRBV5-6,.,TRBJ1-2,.,TGTGCCAGCAGCGTAGGCACCCGGGAGGATGGCTACACCTTC,CASSVGTREDGYTF
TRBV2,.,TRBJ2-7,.,TGTGCCAGCAATCAAATTGCGGGGGAGCAGTACTTC,CASNQIAGEQYF
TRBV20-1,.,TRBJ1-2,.,TGCAGTGCTAGTGGTGGGCAGGTCTATGGCTACACCTTC,CSASGGQVYGYTF
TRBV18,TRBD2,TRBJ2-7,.,TGTGCCAGCTCACCAGCGGCGGGAGGAACGTACGAGCAGTACTTC,CASSPAAGGTYEQYF
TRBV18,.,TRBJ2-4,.,TGTGCCAGCTCACCCCAGTGGCAGGACTATATTCAGTACTTC,CASSPQWQDYIQYF
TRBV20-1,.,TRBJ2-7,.,TGCAGTGCTAGTTTATATGGGGCTACTCACTACGAGCAGTACTTC,CSASLYGATHYEQYF
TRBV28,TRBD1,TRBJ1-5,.,TGTGCCAGCAGTTTAGGGACAGGGGCTAAGCAGCCCCAGCATTTT,CASSLGTGAKQPQHF
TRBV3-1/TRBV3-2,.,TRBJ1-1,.,TGTGCCAGCAGTCCAGGGGCGAACACTGAAGCTTTCTTT,CASSPGANTEAFF
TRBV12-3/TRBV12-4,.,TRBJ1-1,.,TGTGCCAGCACGTTGGACAGTAAAGCTTTCTTT,CASTLDSKAFF
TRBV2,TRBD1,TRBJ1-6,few,TGTGCCAGCAGTGAGTTGCGGACAGGCGAGGAATCACCCCTCCACTTT,CASSELRTGEESPLHF
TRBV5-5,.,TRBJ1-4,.,TGTGCCAGCGAGGCAGCCGACGGAGCCTCAACTAATGAAAAACTGTTTTTT,CASEAADGASTNEKLFF
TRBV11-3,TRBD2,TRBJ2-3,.,TGTGCCAGCAGCTTAGATGGGGGGGAGGATACGCAGTATTTT,CASSLDGGEDTQYF
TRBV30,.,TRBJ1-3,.,TGTGCCTGGATGGCTCCCTCTGGAAACACCATATATTTT,CAWMAPSGNTIYF
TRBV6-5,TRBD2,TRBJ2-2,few,TGTGCCAGCAGGGCCCGGGGAGGGACCAGGGAGCTGTTTTTT,CASRARGGTRELFF
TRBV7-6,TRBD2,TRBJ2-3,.,TGTGCCAGCAGCTTAGGCGGGGGGCTAGCGAGCGATACGCAGTATTTT,CASSLGGGLASDTQYF
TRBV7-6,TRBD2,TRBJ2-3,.,TGTGCCAGCAGCTTAAATGGGGGGGTTAGCACAGATACGCAGTATTTT,CASSLNGGVSTDTQYF
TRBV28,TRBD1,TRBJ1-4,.,TGTGCCAGCAGTCAGGGGGCGGTGAGGGAAAAACTGTTTTTT,CASSQGAVREKLFF
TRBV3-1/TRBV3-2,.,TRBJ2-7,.,TGTGCCAGCAGCCAAGACAGTACAGCTCCGAGTTCCTACGAGCAGTACTTC,CASSQDSTAPSSYEQYF
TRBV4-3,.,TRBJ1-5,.,TGCGCCAGCAGCCAAGATTCCGCAGGGGCTCAGCCCCAGCATTTT,CASSQDSAGAQPQHF
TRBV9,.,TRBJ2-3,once,TGTGCCAGCAGCGAGCTGGGGACACCTATTACGCAGTATTTT,CASSELGTPITQYF
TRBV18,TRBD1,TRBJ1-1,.,TGTGCCAGCTCACCAGACAGGGTAGGAACTGAAGCTTTCTTT,CASSPDRVGTEAFF
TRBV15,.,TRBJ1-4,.,TGTGCCACCAGCAGAGTGGACCTGAGGGCAACTAATGAAAAACTGTTTTTT,CATSRVDLRATNEKLFF
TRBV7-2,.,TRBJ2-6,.,TGTGCCAGCAGCTTAGGAGGAGTTACCAGCTCTGGGGCCAACGTCCTGACTTTC,CASSLGGVTSSGANVLTF
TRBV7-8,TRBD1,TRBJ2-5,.,TGTGCCAGCAGCCCCCGGACAGGGGGCGTAGAGACCCAGTACTTC,CASSPRTGGVETQYF
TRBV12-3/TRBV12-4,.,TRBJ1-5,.,TGTGCCAGCGGGGGCCTAGGGGAGCCCCAGCATTTT,CASGGLGEPQHF
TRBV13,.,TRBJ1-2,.,TGTGCCAGCAGCAACTTAAGAGGGTCCCACTATGGCTACACCTTC,CASSNLRGSHYGYTF
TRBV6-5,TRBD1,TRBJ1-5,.,TGTGCCAGCAGGGGGACAGGGGACAATCAGCCCCAGCATTTT,CASRGTGDNQPQHF
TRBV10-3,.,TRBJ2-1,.,TGTGCCATCAGTGGCCAGGGTTTGGCCAATGAGCAGTTCTTC,CAISGQGLANEQFF
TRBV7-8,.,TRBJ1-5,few,TGTGCCAGCAGCTTAGCGCTTAGTAGCAATCAGCCCCAGCATTTT,CASSLALSSNQPQHF
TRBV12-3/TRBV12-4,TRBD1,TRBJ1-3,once,TGTGCCAGCAGAGGGACAGGGGTTGTCATATATTTT,CASRGTGVVIYF
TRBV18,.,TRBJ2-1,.,TGTGCCAGCTCGCCCTCAGGGGAATTTTACAATGAGCAGTTCTTC,CASSPSGEFYNEQFF